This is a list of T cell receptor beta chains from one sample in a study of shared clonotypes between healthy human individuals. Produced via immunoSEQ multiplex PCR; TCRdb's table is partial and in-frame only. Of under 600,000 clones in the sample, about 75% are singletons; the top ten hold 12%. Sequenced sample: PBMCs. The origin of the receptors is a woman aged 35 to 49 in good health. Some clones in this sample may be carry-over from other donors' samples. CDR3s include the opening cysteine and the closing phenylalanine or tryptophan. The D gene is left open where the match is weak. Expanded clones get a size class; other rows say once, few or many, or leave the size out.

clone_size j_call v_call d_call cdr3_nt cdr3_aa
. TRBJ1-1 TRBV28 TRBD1 TGTGCCAGCAGTTTTGGTGCCGGGACAGCGAACACTGAAGCTTTCTTT CASSFGAGTANTEAFF
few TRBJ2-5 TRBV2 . TGTGCCAGCAGTGAATTGGACGTGCAAGAGACCCAGTACTTC CASSELDVQETQYF
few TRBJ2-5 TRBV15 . TGTGCCACCAGCCGAGTCGTGGAGCGGATGGAGACCCAGTACTTC CATSRVVERMETQYF
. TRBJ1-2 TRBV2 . TGTGCCAGCAGTGTGAGGCAGTCCTATGGCTACACCTTC CASSVRQSYGYTF
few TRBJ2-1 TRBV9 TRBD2 TGTGCCAGCAGCGCCACTAGCGGGAGTCGCAATGAGCAGTTCTTC CASSATSGSRNEQFF
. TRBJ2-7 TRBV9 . TGTGCCAGCAGCGTAGGGGATAGGAGGCAGTACTTC CASSVGDRRQYF
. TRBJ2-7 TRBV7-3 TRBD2 TGTGCCAGCAGCTCCGGCGGGACTAGTCTGTACTTC CASSSGGTSLYF
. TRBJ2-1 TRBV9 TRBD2 TGTGCCAGCAGCGTAGTCTTGAGCGGGAGGGCTGAGCAGTTCTTC CASSVVLSGRAEQFF
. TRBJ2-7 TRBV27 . TGTGCCAGCAGTCTCGGGCCCGGCTACGAGCAGTACTTC CASSLGPGYEQYF
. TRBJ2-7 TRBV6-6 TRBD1 TGTGCCAGCAGGCCGACAGGGGTGATCTACGAGCAGTACTTC CASRPTGVIYEQYF
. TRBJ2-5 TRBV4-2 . TGTGCCAGCAGCAACTCCGGGCCTCCACAGGAGACCCAGTACTTC CASSNSGPPQETQYF
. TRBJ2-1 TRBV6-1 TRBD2 TGTGCCAGCAGTGAAATACTAGCGGGAGGGGTGGATGAGCAGTTCTTC CASSEILAGGVDEQFF
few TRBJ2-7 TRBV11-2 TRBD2 TGTGCCAGCAGCTTAGCGGAACTAGCGGGGTACGAGCAGTACTTC CASSLAELAGYEQYF
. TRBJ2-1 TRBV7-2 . TGTGCCAGCAGCCGGGACTCGAATAAAGAAAACAATGAGCAGTTCTTC CASSRDSNKENNEQFF
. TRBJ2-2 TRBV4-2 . TGTGCCAGCAGCCTAAACACCGGGGAGCTGTTTTTT CASSLNTGELFF
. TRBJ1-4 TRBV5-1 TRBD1 TGCGCCAGCAGCTATGGACAGGGGGCAGCTAATGAAAAACTGTTTTTT CASSYGQGAANEKLFF
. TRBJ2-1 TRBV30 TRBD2 TGTGCCTGGAGTGTACGTGCGGCGGGGGTCTACAATGAGCAGTTCTTC CAWSVRAAGVYNEQFF
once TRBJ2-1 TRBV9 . TGTGCCAGCAGCGTAGTGTCGGGTAAGGCCAATGAGCAGTTCTTC CASSVVSGKANEQFF
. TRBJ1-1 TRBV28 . TGTGCCAGCCTGGGGGCGCCCCCAGAAGCTTTCTTT CASLGAPPEAFF
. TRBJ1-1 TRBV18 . TGTGCCAGTTCAACCAGGGAGAACACTGAAGCTTTCTTT CASSTRENTEAFF
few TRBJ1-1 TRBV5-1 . TGCGCCAGCAGCTTGGCAGGGACGGCGAACACTGAAGCTTTCTTT CASSLAGTANTEAFF
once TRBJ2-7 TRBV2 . TGTGCCAGCAGTGAGAGACCCGGAGGGTACGAGCAGTACTTC CASSERPGGYEQYF
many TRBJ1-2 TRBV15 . TGTGCCACCAGCAGAGAGACAGGAAATAACTATGGCTACACCTTC CATSRETGNNYGYTF
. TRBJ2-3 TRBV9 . TGTGCCAGCAGCGCAGGGGCTCGTAGCACAGATACGCAGTATTTT CASSAGARSTDTQYF
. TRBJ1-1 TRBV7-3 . TGTGCCAGCAGCCCATCGGTCGGGGAAAAATCTTTCTTT CASSPSVGEKSFF
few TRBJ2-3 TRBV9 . TGTGCCAGCAGCGTATTTGTTGGGGATACGCAGTATTTT CASSVFVGDTQYF
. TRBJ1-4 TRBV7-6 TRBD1 TGTGCCAGCAGCTCGCCGGGACAGACAAATGAAAAACTGTTTTTT CASSSPGQTNEKLFF
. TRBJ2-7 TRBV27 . TGTGCCAGCAGTTTAGGAGCGGGCCCCTCCTACGAGCAGTACTTC CASSLGAGPSYEQYF
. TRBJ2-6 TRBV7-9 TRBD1 TGTGCCAGCAGCCCGACCAGGGGGACCGGGGCCAACGTCCTGACTTTC CASSPTRGTGANVLTF
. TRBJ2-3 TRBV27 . TGTGCCAGCAAAAGAGGCACAGATACGCAGTATTTT CASKRGTDTQYF
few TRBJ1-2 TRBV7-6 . TGTGCCAGCAGCGCCAACCGGGCCGCGCCCTATGGCTACACCTTC CASSANRAAPYGYTF
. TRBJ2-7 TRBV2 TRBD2 TGTGCCAGCAAGGGACTAGCGGGAAGGGAGCAGTACTTC CASKGLAGREQYF
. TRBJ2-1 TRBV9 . TGTGCCAGCAGCGCCAGCGGGTACAATGAGCAGTTCTTC CASSASGYNEQFF
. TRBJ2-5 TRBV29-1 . TGCAGCGTTGGGCGGTTCGGGGAGACCCAGTACTTC CSVGRFGETQYF
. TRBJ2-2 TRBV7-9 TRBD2 TGTGCCAGCAGCGAGACTAGCGGGTTCACCGGGGAGCTGTTTTTT CASSETSGFTGELFF
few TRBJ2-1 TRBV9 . TGTGCCAGCAACCGAGGGGAGACCGAGCAGTTCTTC CASNRGETEQFF
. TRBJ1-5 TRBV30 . TGTGCCTGGAGTGACCGTAATCAGCCCCAGCATTTT CAWSDRNQPQHF
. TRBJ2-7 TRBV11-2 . TGTGCCAGCAGCTTAAGTAGCGGTGACTCCTACGAGCAGTACTTC CASSLSSGDSYEQYF
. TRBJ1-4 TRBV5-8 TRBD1 TGTGCCAGCACCCTTCGGACAGGGATAAATGAAAAACTGTTTTTT CASTLRTGINEKLFF
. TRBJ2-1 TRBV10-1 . TGCGCCAGCAGCCCCGCGCAGGGGGGCGCGCAGTTCTTC CASSPAQGGAQFF
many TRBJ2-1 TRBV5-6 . TGTGCCAGCAGCTTTTTGGGGGGACAGTTCTTC CASSFLGGQFF
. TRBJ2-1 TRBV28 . TGTGCCAGCAGTTCCCCCTCTGGTTGGAGCAATGAGCAGTTCTTC CASSSPSGWSNEQFF
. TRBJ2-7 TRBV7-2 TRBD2 TGTGCCAGCAGCATGGGACTAGCGGGATACGAGCAGTACTTC CASSMGLAGYEQYF